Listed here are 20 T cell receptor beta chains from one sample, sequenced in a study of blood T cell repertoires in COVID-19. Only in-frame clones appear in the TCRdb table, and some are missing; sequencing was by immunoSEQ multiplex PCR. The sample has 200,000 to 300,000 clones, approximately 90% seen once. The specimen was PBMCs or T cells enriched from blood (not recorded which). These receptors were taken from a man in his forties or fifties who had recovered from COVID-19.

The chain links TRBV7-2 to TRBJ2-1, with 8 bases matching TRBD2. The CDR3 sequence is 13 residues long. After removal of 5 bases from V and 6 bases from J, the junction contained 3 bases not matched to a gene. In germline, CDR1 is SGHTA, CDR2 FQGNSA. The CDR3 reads CASSRGTSNEQFF. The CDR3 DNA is TGTGCCAGCAGCCGCGGGACTAGCAATGAGCAGTTCTTC. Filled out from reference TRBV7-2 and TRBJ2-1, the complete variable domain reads GAGVSQSPSNKVTEKGKDVELRCDPISGHTALYWYRQSLGQGLEFLIYFQGNSAPDKSGLPSDRFSAERTGGSVSTLTIQRTQQEDSAVYLCASSRGTSNEQFFGPGTRLTVL.

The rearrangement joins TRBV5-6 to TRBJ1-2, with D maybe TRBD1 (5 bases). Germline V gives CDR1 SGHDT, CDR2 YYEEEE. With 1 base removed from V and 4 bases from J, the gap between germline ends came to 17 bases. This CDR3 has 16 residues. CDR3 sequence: CASSLYFGAGGYGYTF. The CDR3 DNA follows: TGTGCCAGCAGCTTGTATTTTGGGGCAGGTGGCTATGGCTACACCTTC.

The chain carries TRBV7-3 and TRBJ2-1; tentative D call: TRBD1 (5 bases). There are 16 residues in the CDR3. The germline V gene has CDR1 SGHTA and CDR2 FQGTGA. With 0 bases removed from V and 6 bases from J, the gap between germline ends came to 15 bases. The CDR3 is CASSLTTGPKSNEQFF. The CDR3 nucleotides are TGTGCCAGCAGCTTAACCACAGGACCAAAATCCAATGAGCAGTTCTTC.

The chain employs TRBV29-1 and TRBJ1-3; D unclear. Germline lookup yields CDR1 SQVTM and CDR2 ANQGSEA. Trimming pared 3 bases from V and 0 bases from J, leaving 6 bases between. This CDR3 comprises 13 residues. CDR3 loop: CSVDGNSGNTIYF. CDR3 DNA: TGCAGCGTTGACGGGAACTCTGGAAACACCATATATTTT. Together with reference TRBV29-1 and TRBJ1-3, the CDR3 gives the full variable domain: SAVISQKPSRDICQRGTSLTIQCQVDSQVTMMFWYRQQPGQSLTLIATANQGSEATYESGFVIDKFPISRPNLTFSTLTVSNMSPEDSSIYLCSVDGNSGNTIYFGEGSWLTVV.

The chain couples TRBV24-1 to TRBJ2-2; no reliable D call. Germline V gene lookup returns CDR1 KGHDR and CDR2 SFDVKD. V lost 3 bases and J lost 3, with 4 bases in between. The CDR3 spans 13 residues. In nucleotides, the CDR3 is TGTGCCACCAGTGATCAGTACACCGGGGAGCTGTTTTTT. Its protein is CATSDQYTGELFF.

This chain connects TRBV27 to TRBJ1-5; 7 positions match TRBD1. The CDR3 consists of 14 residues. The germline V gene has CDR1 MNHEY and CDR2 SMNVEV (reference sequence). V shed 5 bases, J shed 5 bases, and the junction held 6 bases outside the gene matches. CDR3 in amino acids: CASSVRDRYQPQHF. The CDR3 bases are TGTGCCAGCAGTGTCCGGGACAGATATCAGCCCCAGCATTTT.

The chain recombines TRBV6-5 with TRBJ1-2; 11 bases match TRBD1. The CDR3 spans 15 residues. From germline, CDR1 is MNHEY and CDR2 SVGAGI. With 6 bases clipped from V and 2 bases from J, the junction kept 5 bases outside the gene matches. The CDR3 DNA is TGTGCCAGCAGATGGACAGGGGGCGCAAACTATGGCTACACCTTC. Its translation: CASRWTGGANYGYTF.

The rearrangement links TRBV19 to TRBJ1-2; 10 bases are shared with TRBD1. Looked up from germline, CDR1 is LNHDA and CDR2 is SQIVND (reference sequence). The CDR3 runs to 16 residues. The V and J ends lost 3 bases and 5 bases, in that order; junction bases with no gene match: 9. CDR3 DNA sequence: TGTGCCAGTAGTATGAACCGGGACAGGGGTCTATATGGCTACACCTTC. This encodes CASSMNRDRGLYGYTF.

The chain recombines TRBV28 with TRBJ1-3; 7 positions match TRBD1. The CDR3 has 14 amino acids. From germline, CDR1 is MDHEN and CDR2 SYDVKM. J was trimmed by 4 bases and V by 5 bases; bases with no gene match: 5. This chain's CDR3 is CASSLGTVGNTIYF. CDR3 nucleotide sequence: TGTGCCAGCAGTCTAGGGACAGTGGGAAACACCATATATTTT.

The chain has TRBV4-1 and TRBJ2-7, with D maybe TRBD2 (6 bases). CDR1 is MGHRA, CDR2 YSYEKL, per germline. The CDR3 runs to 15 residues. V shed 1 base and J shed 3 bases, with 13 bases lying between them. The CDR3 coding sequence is TGCGCCAGCAGCCAAGGTGACACGGGACTCTACGAGCAGTACTTC. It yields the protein CASSQGDTGLYEQYF.

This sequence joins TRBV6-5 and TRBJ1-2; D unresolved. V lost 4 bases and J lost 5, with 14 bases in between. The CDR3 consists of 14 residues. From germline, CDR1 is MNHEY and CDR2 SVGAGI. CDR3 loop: CASSSGLRVYGYTF. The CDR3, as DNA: TGTGCCAGCAGTTCAGGACTGCGAGTATATGGCTACACCTTC.

The CDR3: CASSHGNTEAFF. The DNA of the CDR3 is TGTGCCAGCAGCCACGGGAACACTGAAGCTTTCTTT. The chain employs TRBV7-2 and TRBJ1-1; unclear D gene. V was trimmed by 5 bases and J by 1 base, leaving 5 bases between them. Looked up from germline, CDR1 is SGHTA and CDR2 is FQGNSA. The CDR3 extends over 12 amino acids.

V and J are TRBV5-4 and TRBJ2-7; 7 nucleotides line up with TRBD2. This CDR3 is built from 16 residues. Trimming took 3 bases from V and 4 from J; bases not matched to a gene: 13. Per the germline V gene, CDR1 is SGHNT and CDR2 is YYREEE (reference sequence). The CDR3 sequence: CASSYTGLVNGYEQYF. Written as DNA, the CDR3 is TGTGCCAGCAGCTACACCGGACTAGTAAACGGGTACGAGCAGTACTTC.

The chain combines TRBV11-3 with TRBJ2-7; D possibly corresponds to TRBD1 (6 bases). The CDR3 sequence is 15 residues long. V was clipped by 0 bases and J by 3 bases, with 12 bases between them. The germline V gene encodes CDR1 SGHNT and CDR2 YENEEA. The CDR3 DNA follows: TGTGCCAGCAGCTTAGATATAGGGACAAACTACGAGCAGTACTTC. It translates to CASSLDIGTNYEQYF.

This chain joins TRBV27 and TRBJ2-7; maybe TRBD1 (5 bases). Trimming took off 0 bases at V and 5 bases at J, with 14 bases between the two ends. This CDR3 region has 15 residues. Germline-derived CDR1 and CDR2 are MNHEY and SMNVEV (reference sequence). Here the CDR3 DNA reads TGTGCCAGCAGTTTATCTTCAGGGAACCCTAACGAGCAGTACTTC. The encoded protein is CASSLSSGNPNEQYF.

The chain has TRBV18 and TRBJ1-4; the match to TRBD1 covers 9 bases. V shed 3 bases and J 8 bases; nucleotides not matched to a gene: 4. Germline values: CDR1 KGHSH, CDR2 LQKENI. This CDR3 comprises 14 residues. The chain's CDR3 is CASSPRTGEEKLFF. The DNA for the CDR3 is TGTGCCAGCTCACCGCGGACAGGGGAAGAAAAACTGTTTTTT.

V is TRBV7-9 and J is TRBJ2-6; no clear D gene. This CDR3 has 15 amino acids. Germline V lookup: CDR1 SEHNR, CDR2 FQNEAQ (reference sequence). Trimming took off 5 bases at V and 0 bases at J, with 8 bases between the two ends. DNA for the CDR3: TGTGCCAGCAGCAAACATAACTCTGGGGCCAACGTCCTGACTTTC. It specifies CASSKHNSGANVLTF.

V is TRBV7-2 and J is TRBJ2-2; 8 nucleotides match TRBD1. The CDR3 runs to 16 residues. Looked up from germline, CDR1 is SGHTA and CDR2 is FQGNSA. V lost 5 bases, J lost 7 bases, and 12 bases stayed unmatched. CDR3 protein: CASSRTQGALVGELFF. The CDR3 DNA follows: TGTGCCAGCAGCCGCACTCAGGGGGCGCTTGTCGGGGAGCTGTTTTTT.

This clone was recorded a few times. CDR3 amino acids: CASSGVSQKQHRVMFTGELFF. The CDR3 DNA sequence: TGTGCCAGCAGTGGCGTCAGTCAGAAACAACACCGGGTAATGTTCACCGGGGAGCTGTTTTTT. The chain combines TRBV2 with TRBJ2-2; D gene unclear. The V gene lost 4 bases and the J gene lost 4 bases, with 31 bases spanning the gap. Germline V gene sequence: CDR1 SNHLY, CDR2 FYNNEI. The CDR3 consists of 21 residues.

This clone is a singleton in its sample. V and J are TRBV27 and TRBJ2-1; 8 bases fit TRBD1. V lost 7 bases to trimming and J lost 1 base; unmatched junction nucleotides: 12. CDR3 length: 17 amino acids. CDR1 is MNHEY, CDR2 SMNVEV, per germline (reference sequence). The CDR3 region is CASNIRQGSRSYNEQFF. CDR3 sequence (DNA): TGTGCCAGCAACATTCGACAGGGGTCTCGGTCCTACAATGAGCAGTTCTTC.